The present entry profiles one T cell receptor (beta chain) with its context. Antigen specificity is unknown. The data derive from a study of cytomegalovirus exposure and HLA in healthy donors. Study summary: Out of 150 million to 200 million T cells, an earlier analysis found over 100 million unique TCR beta sequences in total. Overall study findings and caveats: Sequencing probably produced one cluster of sequence variants that were highly shared.

PCR involved 60 Vbeta and 13 Jbeta primers. TCRdb's copy holds only in-frame clones and misses some; the assay was immunoSEQ multiplex PCR. Of just over 150,000 clones listed, around 84% were seen once; the top ten hold approximately 3%. The sequence derives from a woman in her thirties or forties in good health and CMV-seronegative. Source material: PBMCs.

CDR3 sequence: CAVGRGGGSYEQYF. CDR3 sequence (DNA): TGTGCCGTCGGCCGAGGAGGTGGCTCCTACGAGCAGTACTTC. The gene calls are TRBV19 and TRBJ2-7; a possible D gene is TRBD2 (5 bases). V lost 11 bases and J 0 bases, leaving 17 bases between the germline ends. The CDR3 is 14 amino acids. CDR1 and CDR2 from the germline V gene are LNHDA and SQIVND (reference sequence). Full variable domain (outside the CDR3, taken from reference TRBV19 and TRBJ2-7): DGGITQSPKYLFRKEGQNVTLSCEQNLNHDAMYWYRQDPGQGLRLIYYSQIVNDFQKGDIAEGYSVSREKKESFPLTVTSAQKNPTAFYLCAVGRGGGSYEQYFGPGTRLTVT.